One and the same sample provided the 21 T cell receptor beta chains below, sequenced in a study of CD8 T cells in ankylosing spondylitis. Study conclusions and caveats: About 8 highly homologous variants made up a TCR beta motif, and this motif appeared characteristic of ankylosing spondylitis blood.

TCRdb re-called the 5' RACE reads through MiXCR, storing one row per CDR3 protein. The table includes under 950,000 distinct CDR3 sequences, roughly 20% detected once. No antigen has been identified for these receptors. Sequenced: blood, either unsorted or a sorted T cell fraction (not recorded which). Source of these receptors: a male donor with ankylosing spondylitis.

The J gene is TRBJ2-5, the V gene TRBV6-1; TRBD2 matches at 10 bases. V shed 5 bases and J 7 bases; nucleotides not matched to a gene: 13. Germline V gene data show CDR1 as MNHNS and CDR2 as SASEGT. There are 16 residues in the CDR3. The CDR3 DNA follows: TGTGCCAGCAGTATCGCGGTAGCGGGGGGCGCAGGGACCCAGTACTTC. Encoded protein: CASSIAVAGGAGTQYF.

The chain recombines TRBV2 with TRBJ2-7; 9 nucleotides agree with TRBD1. Trimming removed 8 bases from V and 0 bases from J; junction bases left unmatched: 14. The CDR3 loop spans 17 amino acids. CDR1 SNHLY and CDR2 FYNNEI come from the germline V gene. CDR3 protein: CASGVSPGTGLSYEQYF. Here the CDR3 DNA reads TGTGCCAGCGGTGTCTCCCCCGGGACAGGGCTCTCCTACGAGCAGTACTTC.

The V gene is TRBV7-2, the J gene TRBJ2-3; 8 nucleotides align to TRBD2. CDR3 length: 16 residues. The J segment lost 4 bases and the V segment lost 2 bases, leaving 8 bases of the junction unmatched. Germline CDR1 is SGHTA and CDR2 is FQGNSA. The CDR3: CASSLTSGPVPDTQYF. The CDR3 nucleotides are TGTGCCAGCAGCTTAACTAGCGGCCCTGTTCCAGATACGCAGTATTTT.

This clonotype occurred a few times. CDR3 coding DNA: TGCGCCAGCGGGGTAATATCCTACAATGAGCAGTTCTTC. Translated, it gives CASGVISYNEQFF. The V and J genes are TRBV5-1 and TRBJ2-1, with D uncertain. CDR1 and CDR2 from the germline V gene are SGHRS and YFSETQ. There are 13 residues in the CDR3. The V gene lost 7 bases and the J gene lost 1 base, with 9 bases spanning the gap.

A few counts support this clonotype. V gene TRBV19 combines with J gene TRBJ2-5; TRBD2 agrees at 16 bases. The V segment lost 5 bases and the J segment 4 bases; nucleotides outside the gene matches: 7. The CDR3 is 17 amino acids. CDR1 and CDR2 (germline): LNHDA, SQIVND (reference sequence). The CDR3 protein is CASSAWGTSGRGETQYF. The CDR3 DNA reads as TGTGCCAGTAGTGCCTGGGGGACTAGCGGGAGGGGAGAGACCCAGTACTTC.

CDR3 sequence reads: CSVEGDSPQFF. The CDR3 nucleotides are TGCAGCGTTGAAGGGGACAGCCCCCAGTTCTTC. The chain couples TRBV29-1 to TRBJ2-1; 7 nucleotides line up with TRBD1. The V segment lost 1 base and the J segment 13 bases; nucleotides outside the gene matches: 4. Germline values: CDR1 SQVTM, CDR2 ANQGSEA. The CDR3 has 11 residues.

J is TRBJ1-2 and V is TRBV14, with D unresolved. This CDR3 contains 14 residues. Trimming left V 6 bases short and J 4 bases short, with 15 bases between. Per germline, CDR1 SGHDN and CDR2 FVKESK. The CDR3 spells CASSPGSVLYGYTF. CDR3 coding DNA: TGTGCCAGCAGTCCGGGCAGCGTACTCTATGGCTACACCTTC. The full variable domain, its missing parts supplied by reference TRBV14 and TRBJ1-2, is EAGVTQFPSHSVIEKGQTVTLRCDPISGHDNLYWYRRVMGKEIKFLLHFVKESKQDESGMPNNRFLAERTGGTYSTLKVQPAELEDSGVYFCASSPGSVLYGYTFGSGTRLTVV.

The rearrangement joins TRBV7-2 to TRBJ1-5, with TRBD1 as a possible D gene (5 bases). Matching the DNA end better, TRBJ2-3 makes the J call doubtful. Looked up from germline, CDR1 is SGHTA and CDR2 is FQGNSA. The CDR3 has 14 residues. The CDR3 reads CASSLVQGTQPQYF. In nucleotides, the CDR3 is TGTGCCAGCAGCTTAGTGCAGGGAACTCAGCCCCAGTATTTT.

The sample holds a few counts of this clonotype. J is TRBJ2-4 and V is TRBV12-3 or TRBV12-4; 9 nucleotides line up with TRBD1. The CDR3 spans 20 residues. Losses at the gene ends were 5 bases for V and 0 bases for J; bases not matched to a gene: 17. This chain's CDR3 is CASSRRPRDRVDLAKNIQYF. CDR3 DNA sequence: TGTGCCAGCAGTAGACGCCCCCGGGACAGGGTCGATCTAGCCAAAAACATTCAGTACTTC.

The genes are TRBV29-1 and TRBJ2-7; tentative D call: TRBD2 (5 bases). V was clipped by 4 bases and J by 1 base, with 14 bases between them. This CDR3 has 14 amino acids. Germline V gene sequence: CDR1 SQVTM, CDR2 ANQGSEA. CDR3 in amino acids: CSVVALGGSYEQYF. In DNA form, the CDR3 reads TGCAGCGTTGTGGCCTTAGGAGGATCCTACGAGCAGTACTTC.

V is TRBV15 and J is TRBJ1-1; 9 nucleotides match TRBD1. CDR1 and CDR2 from the germline V gene are LNHNV and YYDKDF (reference sequence). J lost 4 bases, V lost 5 bases, and 11 bases had no gene match. The CDR3 covers 16 residues. The CDR3 is CATSLDRGSLSTEAFF. CDR3 DNA sequence: TGTGCCACCAGCCTGGACAGGGGTAGTCTTAGCACTGAAGCTTTCTTT.

The chain recombines TRBV28 with TRBJ1-5; tentatively, D is TRBD1 (6 bases). Germline V gene data show CDR1 as MDHEN and CDR2 as SYDVKM. Between the trimmed V and J ends, which lost 6 bases and 0 bases, there was a span of 9 bases. The CDR3 totals 14 residues. The DNA of the CDR3 is TGTGCCAGCAGCTGGACAGTTAGCAATCAGCCCCAGCATTTT. This encodes CASSWTVSNQPQHF.

To note about this clonotype: Given a much more abundant clone one base away, this may be a read error. The CDR3 region is CASSLDGNSNQPQHF. The DNA for the CDR3 is TGCGCCAGCAGCTTGGACGGTAATAGCAATCAGCCCCAGCATTTT. This chain uses TRBV5-1 with TRBJ1-5; D gene uncertain. The germline V and J ends were trimmed by 0 bases and 0 bases, with 7 bases remaining between them. The V gene's germline CDR1 is SGHRS and CDR2 YFSETQ. This CDR3 spans 15 amino acids.

This clonotype showed up just a few times. J is TRBJ2-3 and V is TRBV7-3, with TRBD2 identical over 14 bases. With V trimmed by 2 bases and J by 5 bases, 6 bases remained unmatched. In germline, CDR1 is SGHTA, CDR2 FQGTGA. This CDR3 contains 17 residues. The CDR3 coding sequence is TGTGCCAGCAGCTTACTCACGACTAGCGGGGGGGTAGATACGCAGTATTTT. Residues: CASSLLTTSGGVDTQYF.

This chain connects TRBV20-1 to TRBJ2-1; 9 nucleotides match TRBD1. Germline assignment: CDR1 DFQATT and CDR2 SNEGSKA (reference sequence). The CDR3 loop spans 14 amino acids. The ends lost 6 bases at V and 1 base at J; junction bases unmatched: 4. CDR3 residues: CSALDRGSYNEQFF. In DNA form, the CDR3 reads TGCAGTGCCCTCGACAGGGGGTCCTACAATGAGCAGTTCTTC.

This chain uses TRBV12-3 or TRBV12-4 with TRBJ1-1; possibly TRBD1 for D (5 bases). Trimming took off 6 bases at V and 4 bases at J, with 12 bases between the two ends. This CDR3 has 13 residues. CDR3 region: CASRWVRGTEAFF. CDR3 bases: TGTGCCAGCAGGTGGGTGAGGGGCACTGAAGCTTTCTTT.

This chain links TRBV5-1 with TRBJ2-4; 9 bases agree with TRBD2. The junction had 14 bases not matched to a gene; V was cut back by 4 bases and J by 0 bases. The germline CDR1 and CDR2 sequences are SGHRS and YFSETQ. The CDR3 runs to 19 residues. In DNA form, the CDR3 reads TGCGCCAGCAGCCTCTATCCCGCGGGGGGGCAACTAGCCAAAAACATTCAGTACTTC. The encoded protein is CASSLYPAGGQLAKNIQYF.

The chain has TRBV11-2 and TRBJ2-3, with D possibly matching TRBD1 (6 bases). Germline values: CDR1 SGHAT, CDR2 FQNNGV. This CDR3 is built from 13 residues. V shed 6 bases and J shed 3 bases, with 10 bases lying between them. CDR3 region: CASRTGKTDTQYF. The CDR3 region has the DNA TGTGCCAGCAGAACAGGGAAAACAGATACGCAGTATTTT. Drawing the rest from reference TRBV11-2 and TRBJ2-3, the complete variable domain is EAGVAQSPRYKIIEKRQSVAFWCNPISGHATLYWYQQILGQGPKLLIQFQNNGVVDDSQLPKDRFSAERLKGVDSTLKIQPAKLEDSAVYLCASRTGKTDTQYFGPGTRLTVL.

The table lists this clonotype with a few counts. The V gene is TRBV7-9, the J gene TRBJ2-5; TRBD2 matches at 8 bases. V shed 5 bases, J shed 4 bases, and the junction held 9 bases outside the gene matches. The germline gives CDR1 SEHNR, CDR2 FQNEAQ (reference sequence). The CDR3 totals 15 residues. The CDR3 DNA is TGTGCCAGCAGCCGAGCCGGGACTAGGGGAGAGACCCAGTACTTC. As protein: CASSRAGTRGETQYF.

The chain combines TRBV5-1 with TRBJ1-1, with D perhaps matching TRBD1 (5 bases). This CDR3 contains 18 residues. V lost 4 bases to trimming and J lost 1 base, with 23 bases between them. Per the germline V gene, CDR1 is SGHRS and CDR2 is YFSETQ. The CDR3: CASSAGGGHLGENTEAFF. CDR3 DNA: TGCGCCAGCAGCGCGGGCGGAGGACACCTTGGGGAGAACACTGAAGCTTTCTTT.

The chain carries TRBV7-4 and TRBJ1-4; D is uncertain. The V gene's germline CDR1 is SGHVT and CDR2 SQSDAQ. The CDR3 is made up of 12 amino acids. V was clipped by 8 bases and J by 8 bases, with 12 bases between them. Written as DNA, the CDR3 is TGTGCCAGCGCCCGCCTGGGAGAAAAACTGTTTTTT. It encodes CASARLGEKLFF.